Shown below are 30 T cell receptor beta chains from a single sample sequenced in a study of shared clonotypes between healthy human individuals. Some clones are missing from TCRdb's copy, which holds only in-frame ones; the method was immunoSEQ multiplex PCR. The data contain about 110,000 clones, about 63% of them singletons. The source material was memory CD8+ T cells sorted from blood. Subset denoted: CD45RO+ cells pooled with CCR7-negative TemRA cells. These receptors were taken from a woman in her 30s in good health.

The chain is built from TRBV5-1 and TRBJ2-5; TRBD2 aligns across 8 bases. CDR1 is SGHRS and CDR2 is YFSETQ in the germline V gene. V shed 9 bases, J shed 4 bases, and the junction held 14 bases outside the gene matches. This CDR3 is built from 15 residues. Written as DNA, the CDR3 is TGCGCCACCCGCCCCACGGGACTAGTTGTAGAGACCCAGTACTTC. Translating it yields CATRPTGLVVETQYF.

The chain carries TRBV13 and TRBJ2-5; 12 nucleotides match TRBD2. This CDR3 region has 17 residues. The germline V gene encodes CDR1 PRHDT and CDR2 FYEKMQ (reference sequence). J was trimmed by 4 bases and V by 4 bases; bases with no gene match: 10. The CDR3 DNA reads TGTGCCAGCAGCTCAGACACGCTAGCGGGAGGGGGAGAGACCCAGTACTTC. Protein sequence: CASSSDTLAGGGETQYF.

The chain uses TRBV11-2 and TRBJ2-7; no clear D. Trimming left V 1 base short and J 7 bases short, with 5 bases between. CDR1 and CDR2 (germline): SGHAT, FQNNGV. The CDR3 totals 11 residues. CDR3 amino acids: CASSLVGEQYF. The CDR3 nucleotides read TGTGCCAGCAGCTTAGTGGGAGAGCAGTACTTC.

The chain couples TRBV25-1 to TRBJ2-3; the D call may be TRBD1 or TRBD2 (5 bases each). This CDR3 spans 14 amino acids. Germline V CDR1 and CDR2: MGHDK, SYGVNS. The ends were cut back, 6 bases at V and 1 base at J, with 11 bases in the middle. In DNA form, the CDR3 reads TGTGCCAGCAGCGGGGCGCGAGGCACAGATACGCAGTATTTT. Translated, it gives CASSGARGTDTQYF. The variable domain in full, completed from reference TRBV25-1 and TRBJ2-3, reads EADIYQTPRYLVIGTGKKITLECSQTMGHDKMYWYQQDPGMELHLIHYSYGVNSTEKGDLSSESTVSRIRTEHFPLTLESARPSHTSQYLCASSGARGTDTQYFGPGTRLTVL.

This sequence joins TRBV9 and TRBJ2-2; D might be TRBD1 (5 bases). Trimming pared 3 bases from V and 0 bases from J, leaving 6 bases between. CDR3 size: 14 residues. Germline V gene sequence: CDR1 SGDLS, CDR2 YYNGEE. CDR3 residues: CASSATANTGELFF. The CDR3 nucleotides read TGTGCCAGCAGCGCGACAGCGAACACCGGGGAGCTGTTTTTT.

This clone occurred many times. V usage is TRBV6-6 and J usage is TRBJ1-3; D is ambiguous. Per the germline V gene, CDR1 is MNHNY and CDR2 is SVGAGI (reference sequence). The CDR3 extends over 13 amino acids. The V gene lost 5 bases and the J gene lost 8 bases, with 13 bases spanning the gap. DNA of the CDR3: TGTGCCAGCAGTGGCCTTGGTATCGACACCATATATTTT. Translating it yields CASSGLGIDTIYF.

The chain carries TRBV6-5 and TRBJ2-5, with D unresolved. The CDR3 sequence is 14 residues long. Trimming removed 5 bases at V and 3 bases at J, with 13 bases between. Germline CDR1 and CDR2: MNHEY and SVGAGI. The CDR3 sequence: CASSPHYRKETQYF. DNA of the CDR3: TGTGCCAGCAGTCCCCATTACAGAAAAGAGACCCAGTACTTC.

There are a few counts of this clone. The rearrangement uses TRBV28 and TRBJ2-7; TRBD1 matches 7 bases. CDR3 length: 17 amino acids. V dropped 2 bases and J dropped 1; count of bases not matched to a gene: 11. The germline V gene has CDR1 MDHEN and CDR2 SYDVKM. As DNA, the CDR3 is TGTGCCAGCAGTTTAGGGTTTGAGGGGGCAGGATCCTACGAGCAGTACTTC. This gives the protein CASSLGFEGAGSYEQYF.

This chain joins TRBV18 and TRBJ2-7; 12 positions agree with TRBD1. Trimming removed 4 bases from V and 2 bases from J; junction bases left unmatched: 3. CDR3 length equals 15 residues. Germline V gene lookup returns CDR1 KGHSH and CDR2 LQKENI. CDR3: CASSQGQGAPYEQYF. CDR3 in DNA: TGTGCCAGCTCACAGGGACAGGGGGCCCCCTACGAGCAGTACTTC.

This clone has a count of ten or more. A much larger clone lies one base from this, so it may be a read error. This CDR3 is also generated by other DNA sequences in the sample. CDR3 sequence reads: CASRAVGNQPQHF. In DNA form, the CDR3 reads TGTGCCAGCAGGGCAGTCGGCAATCAGCCCCAGCATTTT. V gene TRBV6-5 combines with J gene TRBJ1-5, with D uncertain. CDR3 length equals 13 residues. CDR1 is MNHEY, CDR2 SVGAGI, per germline. The ends were cut back, 6 bases at V and 2 bases at J, with 8 bases in the middle.

The chain links TRBV12-2 to TRBJ2-1; the tabulated D call, TRBD2, remains unverified against the DNA. TRBV12-2 is termed a pseudogene. This CDR3 comprises 12 residues. The DNA for the CDR3 is TGTGCCAGCAGCTTAATCGGCAATGAGCAGTTCTTC. It codes for CASSLIGNEQFF.

This chain joins TRBV15 and TRBJ2-5; TRBD2 matches at 8 bases. The CDR3 sequence is 15 residues long. The V gene's germline CDR1 is LNHNV and CDR2 YYDKDF (reference sequence). With 5 bases clipped from V and 5 bases from J, the junction kept 10 bases outside the gene matches. The CDR3 spells CATSGDRGRTETQYF. The DNA of the CDR3 is TGTGCCACCAGCGGGGACCGCGGGAGGACGGAGACCCAGTACTTC. Complete variable domain (other parts from reference TRBV15 and TRBJ2-5): DAMVIQNPRYQVTQFGKPVTLSCSQTLNHNVMYWYQQKSSQAPKLLFHYYDKDFNNEADTPDNFQSRRPNTSFCFLDIRSPGLGDTAMYLCATSGDRGRTETQYFGPGTRLLVL.

The chain couples TRBV10-3 to TRBJ1-2, with unresolved D. From germline, CDR1 is ENHRY and CDR2 SYGVKD. Trimming removed 5 bases at V and 8 bases at J, with 9 bases between. The CDR3 sequence is 11 residues long. Here the CDR3 reads CAISRVGGYTF. The CDR3 coding sequence is TGTGCCATCAGTCGAGTTGGGGGCTACACCTTC.

CDR3 bases: TGTGCCAGCAGTTTAAACCGGGACACCCTGAACACCGGGGAGCTGTTTTTT. Its translation is CASSLNRDTLNTGELFF. The rearrangement uses TRBV25-1 and TRBJ2-2; the D gene is possibly TRBD1 (6 bases). CDR3 size: 17 residues. Germline assignment: CDR1 MGHDK and CDR2 SYGVNS. V lost 5 bases, J lost 1 base, and 17 bases lay in between.

This clone was found once. This chain links TRBV28 with TRBJ1-1; 9 nucleotides line up with TRBD1. Trimming took 5 bases from V and 1 from J; bases not matched to a gene: 2. This CDR3 comprises 14 residues. In germline, CDR1 is MDHEN, CDR2 SYDVKM. The chain's CDR3 is CASSDRGENTEAFF. The DNA for the CDR3 is TGTGCCAGCAGTGACAGGGGGGAGAACACTGAAGCTTTCTTT.

V and J are TRBV7-6 and TRBJ2-5; 11 nucleotides line up with TRBD2. The germline CDR1 and CDR2 sequences are SGHVS and FNYEAQ. The CDR3 runs 15 residues. The V gene end was trimmed by 3 bases and the J gene end by 5 bases; junction bases not matched to a gene: 5. Here the CDR3 DNA reads TGTGCCAGCAGCTTTAGCGGGAGGGCCACGGAGACCCAGTACTTC. This sequence encodes CASSFSGRATETQYF.

The chain is built from TRBV28 and TRBJ2-2; D uncertain. CDR1 MDHEN and CDR2 SYDVKM come from the germline V gene. The ends were cut back, 7 bases at V and 0 bases at J, with 12 bases in the middle. The CDR3 loop spans 15 amino acids. CDR3 nucleotide sequence: TGTGCCAGCAAGAAGCCGTTGACGAACACCGGGGAGCTGTTTTTT. Protein product: CASKKPLTNTGELFF.

This rearrangement joins TRBV6-1 to TRBJ2-7; a weak D match, TRBD2 (5 bases). V shed 4 bases and J shed 2 bases, with 12 bases lying between them. Germline V gene lookup returns CDR1 MNHNS and CDR2 SASEGT. The CDR3 sequence is 14 residues long. The CDR3 region is CASSVQSRAYEQYF. In DNA form, the CDR3 reads TGTGCCAGCAGTGTGCAATCGAGGGCCTACGAGCAGTACTTC.

The chain recombines TRBV5-1 with TRBJ2-7; D might be TRBD1 or TRBD2, each matching 5 bases. CDR1 is SGHRS and CDR2 is YFSETQ in the germline V gene. This CDR3 has 15 amino acids. V lost 0 bases to trimming and J lost 5 bases, with 15 bases between them. CDR3 nucleotides: TGCGCCAGCAGCTTGGCCGGGACGGAAACAAACGAGCAGTACTTC. Amino acid sequence: CASSLAGTETNEQYF. The full variable domain, completed using reference TRBV5-1 and TRBJ2-7, is KAGVTQTPRYLIKTRGQQVTLSCSPISGHRSVSWYQQTPGQGLQFLFEYFSETQRNKGNFPGRFSGRQFSNSRSEMNVSTLELGDSALYLCASSLAGTETNEQYFGPGTRLTVT.

The chain is built from TRBV2 and TRBJ2-6, with D hard to call. The CDR3 has 16 amino acids. CDR1 is SNHLY and CDR2 is FYNNEI in the germline V gene. V was cut by 4 bases and J by 3 bases, with 13 bases left in between. The CDR3 nucleotides are TGTGCCAGCAGTGTGATCTCGACGGATGGGGCCAACGTCCTGACTTTC. It specifies CASSVISTDGANVLTF.

The rearrangement links TRBV27 to TRBJ2-7; 8 bases match TRBD2. V dropped 3 bases and J dropped 3; count of bases not matched to a gene: 7. CDR1 and CDR2 (germline): MNHEY, SMNVEV (reference sequence). The CDR3 runs to 15 residues. CDR3 sequence reads: CASSFGAGVIYEQYF. CDR3 coding DNA: TGTGCCAGCAGTTTTGGAGCGGGAGTAATCTACGAGCAGTACTTC.

J is TRBJ2-7 and V is TRBV5-6, with D hard to call. The ends were cut back, 0 bases at V and 6 bases at J, with 7 bases in the middle. CDR3 length: 12 residues. In germline, CDR1 is SGHDT, CDR2 YYEEEE. The CDR3 DNA sequence: TGTGCCAGCAGCTTGGACGTCGGCGAGCAGTACTTC. Protein product: CASSLDVGEQYF.

This clone was counted a few times. The chain has TRBV6-1 and TRBJ2-1; 10 bases agree with TRBD1. The V segment lost 4 bases and the J segment 7 bases; nucleotides outside the gene matches: 10. From germline, CDR1 is MNHNS and CDR2 SASEGT. This CDR3 spans 16 amino acids. The CDR3 sequence is CASSGPGTGEVNEQFF. The CDR3 DNA is TGTGCCAGCAGTGGACCCGGGACAGGGGAGGTAAATGAGCAGTTCTTC.

This rearrangement joins TRBV27 to TRBJ2-1; D call uncertain. The CDR3 sequence is 17 residues long. Trimming shortened V by 4 bases and J by 3 bases, and 19 bases separated the two germline ends. The germline V gene encodes CDR1 MNHEY and CDR2 SMNVEV (reference sequence). CDR3: CASSSKGRDWDYNEQFF. CDR3 sequence (DNA): TGTGCCAGCAGTTCCAAAGGGCGAGACTGGGACTACAATGAGCAGTTCTTC.

The chain employs TRBV6-6 and TRBJ1-1; D uncertain. Germline V CDR1 and CDR2: MNHNY, SVGAGI (reference sequence). V gave up 2 bases and J gave up 0 bases, with 7 bases separating them. This CDR3 comprises 14 residues. This CDR3 is CASSYPSMNTEAFF. The CDR3 region has the DNA TGTGCCAGCAGTTACCCCTCCATGAACACTGAAGCTTTCTTT.

J is TRBJ1-1 and V is TRBV11-2; the match to TRBD1 covers 8 bases. V trimming: 3 bases; J trimming: 1 base; junction bases outside the gene matches: 4. This CDR3 is built from 15 residues. Germline lookup yields CDR1 SGHAT and CDR2 FQNNGV. The CDR3 DNA reads TGTGCCAGCAGCTTCGGACAGGGAGAGAACACTGAAGCTTTCTTT. This codes for CASSFGQGENTEAFF.

The chain joins TRBV2 to TRBJ1-5; TRBD1 might be the D (5 bases). Between the trimmed V and J ends, which lost 0 bases and 0 bases, there was a span of 9 bases. The germline V gene has CDR1 SNHLY and CDR2 FYNNEI. The CDR3 totals 16 residues. The CDR3 sequence: CASSEAGTVSNQPQHF. The CDR3 nucleotides read TGTGCCAGCAGTGAAGCAGGGACGGTTAGCAATCAGCCCCAGCATTTT.

The chain carries TRBV5-1 and TRBJ2-2; D unclear. V was trimmed by 5 bases and J by 7 bases, leaving 9 bases between them. This CDR3 is 12 amino acids long. Germline CDR1 reads SGHRS; CDR2 reads YFSETQ. CDR3 protein: CASRYRDGELFF. CDR3 bases: TGCGCCAGCAGATACAGAGACGGGGAGCTGTTTTTT.

This sequence joins TRBV5-1 and TRBJ2-1, with D unclear. The V gene's germline CDR1 is SGHRS and CDR2 YFSETQ. The CDR3 spans 14 residues. V lost 2 bases and J 3 bases, leaving 9 bases between the germline ends. As DNA, the CDR3 is TGCGCCAGCAGCTTTTCACTGGACTACAATGAGCAGTTCTTC. Protein sequence: CASSFSLDYNEQFF. Supplemented by reference TRBV5-1 and TRBJ2-1, the full variable domain reads KAGVTQTPRYLIKTRGQQVTLSCSPISGHRSVSWYQQTPGQGLQFLFEYFSETQRNKGNFPGRFSGRQFSNSRSEMNVSTLELGDSALYLCASSFSLDYNEQFFGPGTRLTVL.

The chain is built from TRBV28 and TRBJ2-2, with D unclear. This CDR3 has 14 residues. CDR1 is MDHEN and CDR2 is SYDVKM in the germline V gene. Trimming removed 3 bases at V and 3 bases at J, with 8 bases between. The CDR3 loop reads CASSFLSYTGELFF. CDR3 nucleotides: TGTGCCAGCAGTTTCTTATCCTACACCGGGGAGCTGTTTTTT.